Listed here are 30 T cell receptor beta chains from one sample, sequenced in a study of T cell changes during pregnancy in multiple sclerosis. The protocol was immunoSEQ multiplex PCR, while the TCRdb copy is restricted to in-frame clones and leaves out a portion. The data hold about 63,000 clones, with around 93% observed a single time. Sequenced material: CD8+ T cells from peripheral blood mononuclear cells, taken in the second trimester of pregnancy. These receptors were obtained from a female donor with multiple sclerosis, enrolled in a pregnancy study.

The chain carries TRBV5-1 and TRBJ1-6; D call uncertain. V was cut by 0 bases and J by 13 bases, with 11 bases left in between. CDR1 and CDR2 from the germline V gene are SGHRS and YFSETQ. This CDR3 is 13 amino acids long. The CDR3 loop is CASSLESGRPLHF. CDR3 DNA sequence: TGCGCCAGCAGCTTGGAAAGTGGCAGGCCCCTCCACTTT.

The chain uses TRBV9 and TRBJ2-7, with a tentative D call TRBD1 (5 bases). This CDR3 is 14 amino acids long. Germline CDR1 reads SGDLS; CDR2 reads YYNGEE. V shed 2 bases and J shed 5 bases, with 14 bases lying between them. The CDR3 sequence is CASSVNPGYDEQYF. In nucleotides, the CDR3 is TGTGCCAGCAGCGTCAATCCAGGGTATGACGAGCAGTACTTC.

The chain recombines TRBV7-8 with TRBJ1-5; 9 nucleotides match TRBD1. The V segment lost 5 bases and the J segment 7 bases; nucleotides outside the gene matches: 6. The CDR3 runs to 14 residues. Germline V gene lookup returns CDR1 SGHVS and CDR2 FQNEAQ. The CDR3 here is CASSPDRGGQPQHF. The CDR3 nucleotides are TGTGCCAGCAGCCCGGACAGGGGAGGGCAGCCCCAGCATTTT.

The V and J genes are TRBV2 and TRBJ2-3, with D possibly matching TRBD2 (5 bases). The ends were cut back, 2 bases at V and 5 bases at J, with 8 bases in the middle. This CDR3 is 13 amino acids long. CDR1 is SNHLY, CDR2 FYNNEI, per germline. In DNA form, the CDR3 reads TGTGCCAGCAGTGAAATGGCGGGAGATACGCAGTATTTT. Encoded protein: CASSEMAGDTQYF.

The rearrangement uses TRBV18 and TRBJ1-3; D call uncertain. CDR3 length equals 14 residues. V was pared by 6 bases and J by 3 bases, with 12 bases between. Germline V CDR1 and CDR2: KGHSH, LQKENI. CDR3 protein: CASSPMDYGNTIYF. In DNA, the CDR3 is TGTGCCAGCTCCCCCATGGACTATGGAAACACCATATATTTT.

The CDR3 reads CASSQEGASVGVEKLFF. The CDR3 region has the DNA TGCGCCAGCAGCCAAGAGGGGGCATCGGTCGGTGTAGAAAAACTGTTTTTT. The chain links TRBV4-1 to TRBJ1-4; possibly TRBD1 for D (6 bases). The V and J ends lost 0 bases and 8 bases respectively, with 19 bases between them. Germline V gene sequence: CDR1 MGHRA, CDR2 YSYEKL. The CDR3 length is 17 residues.

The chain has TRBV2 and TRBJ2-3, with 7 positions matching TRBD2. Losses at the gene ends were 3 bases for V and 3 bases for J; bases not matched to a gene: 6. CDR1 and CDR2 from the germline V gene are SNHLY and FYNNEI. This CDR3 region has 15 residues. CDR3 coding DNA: TGTGCCAGCAGTGAGGGGGGGGGAGCGACAGATACGCAGTATTTT. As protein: CASSEGGGATDTQYF.

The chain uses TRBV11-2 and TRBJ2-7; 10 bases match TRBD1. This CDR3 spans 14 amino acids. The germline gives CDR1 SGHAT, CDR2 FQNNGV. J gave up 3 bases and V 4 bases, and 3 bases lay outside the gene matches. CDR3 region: CASSSDRGLYEQYF. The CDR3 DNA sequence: TGTGCCAGCAGCTCTGACAGGGGGCTCTACGAGCAGTACTTC.

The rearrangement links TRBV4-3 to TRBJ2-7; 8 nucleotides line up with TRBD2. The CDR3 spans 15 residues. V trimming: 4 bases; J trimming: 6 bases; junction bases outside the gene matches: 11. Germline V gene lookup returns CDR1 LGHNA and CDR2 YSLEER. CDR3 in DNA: TGCGCCAGCAGCCCTGGCTCAGCGGGAGTGGGCGAGCAGTACTTC. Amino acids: CASSPGSAGVGEQYF.

In DNA form, the CDR3 reads TGCAGCGTCAGGGGACAGCGCTACAATGAGCAGTTCTTC. This translates into CSVRGQRYNEQFF. The genes are TRBV29-1 and TRBJ2-1; 7 positions match TRBD1. CDR1 is SQVTM and CDR2 is ANQGSEA in the germline V gene. Trimming took 6 bases from V and 3 from J; bases not matched to a gene: 5. The CDR3 covers 13 residues.

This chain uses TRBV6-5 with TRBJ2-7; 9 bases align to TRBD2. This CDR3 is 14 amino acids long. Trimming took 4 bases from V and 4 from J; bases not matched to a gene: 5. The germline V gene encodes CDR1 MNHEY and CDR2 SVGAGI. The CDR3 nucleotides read TGTGCCAGCAGTTGGCTAGCGGGATCATACGAGCAGTACTTC. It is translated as CASSWLAGSYEQYF.

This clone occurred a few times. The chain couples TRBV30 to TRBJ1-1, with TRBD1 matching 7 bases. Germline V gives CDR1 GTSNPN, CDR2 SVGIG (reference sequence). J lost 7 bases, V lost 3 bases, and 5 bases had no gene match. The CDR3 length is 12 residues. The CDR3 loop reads CAWSRGYDEAFF. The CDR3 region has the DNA TGTGCCTGGAGCAGGGGGTACGATGAAGCTTTCTTT. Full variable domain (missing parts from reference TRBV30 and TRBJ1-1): SQTIHQWPATLVQPVGSPLSLECTVEGTSNPNLYWYRQAAGRGLQLLFYSVGIGQISSEVPQNLSASRPQDRQFILSSKKLLLSDSGFYLCAWSRGYDEAFFGQGTRLTVV.

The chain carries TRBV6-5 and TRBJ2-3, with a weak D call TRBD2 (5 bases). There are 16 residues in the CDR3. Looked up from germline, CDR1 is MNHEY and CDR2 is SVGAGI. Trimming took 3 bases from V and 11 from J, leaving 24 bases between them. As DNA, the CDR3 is TGTGCCAGCAGTTATTACACCGGGATACCCATTACGCGGCAGTATTTT. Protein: CASSYYTGIPITRQYF.

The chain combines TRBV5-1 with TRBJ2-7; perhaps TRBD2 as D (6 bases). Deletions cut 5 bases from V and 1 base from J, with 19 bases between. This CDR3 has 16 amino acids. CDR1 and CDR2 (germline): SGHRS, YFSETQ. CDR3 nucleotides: TGCGCCAGCAGTTCCCCCCCCAATGGAGGGTCCTACGAGCAGTACTTC. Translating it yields CASSSPPNGGSYEQYF.

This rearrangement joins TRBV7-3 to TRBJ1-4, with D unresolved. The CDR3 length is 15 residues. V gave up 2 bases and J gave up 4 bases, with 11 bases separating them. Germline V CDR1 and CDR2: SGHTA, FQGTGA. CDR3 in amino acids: CASSLGMVVNEKLFF. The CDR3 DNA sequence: TGTGCCAGCAGCTTAGGTATGGTAGTTAATGAAAAACTGTTTTTT.

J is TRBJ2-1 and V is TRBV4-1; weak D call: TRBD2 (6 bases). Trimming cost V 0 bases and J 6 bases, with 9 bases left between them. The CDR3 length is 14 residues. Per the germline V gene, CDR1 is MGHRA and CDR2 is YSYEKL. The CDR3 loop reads CASSQEEGLNEQFF. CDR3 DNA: TGCGCCAGCAGCCAAGAGGAGGGGCTCAATGAGCAGTTCTTC.

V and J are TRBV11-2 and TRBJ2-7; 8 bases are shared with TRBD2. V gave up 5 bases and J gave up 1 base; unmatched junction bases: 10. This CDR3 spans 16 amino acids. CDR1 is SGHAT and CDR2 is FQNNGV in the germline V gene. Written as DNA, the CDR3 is TGTGCCAGCAGCGTCGTAGCGGGGAGGGCGTCCTACGAGCAGTACTTC. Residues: CASSVVAGRASYEQYF.

The CDR3, as DNA: TGTGCCAGCAGCCAAGGCGGCCGGGTGGCTTTCTTT. Its protein is CASSQGGRVAFF. The chain links TRBV27 to TRBJ1-1; D gene unclear. Germline CDR1 MNHEY, CDR2 SMNVEV (reference sequence). The CDR3 has 12 amino acids. Trimming left V 6 bases short and J 11 bases short, with 16 bases between.

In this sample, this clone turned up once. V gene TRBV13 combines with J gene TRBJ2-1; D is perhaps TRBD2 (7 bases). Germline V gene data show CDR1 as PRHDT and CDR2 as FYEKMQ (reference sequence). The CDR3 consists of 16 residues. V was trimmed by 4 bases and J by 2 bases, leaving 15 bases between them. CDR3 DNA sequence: TGTGCCAGCAGCTCACCAAGCGGGACACCCTACAATGAGCAGTTCTTC. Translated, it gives CASSSPSGTPYNEQFF.

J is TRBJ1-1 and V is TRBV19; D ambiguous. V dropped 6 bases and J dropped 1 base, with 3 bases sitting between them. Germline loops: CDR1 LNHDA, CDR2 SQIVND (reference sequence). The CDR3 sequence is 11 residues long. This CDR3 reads CASRRNTEAFF. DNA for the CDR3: TGTGCCAGTAGGAGGAACACTGAAGCTTTCTTT.

As DNA, the CDR3 is TGTGCCAGCAGCTTAGCGCTCGCGGGGTCCGGGGAGCTGTTTTTT. It codes for CASSLALAGSGELFF. The J gene is TRBJ2-2, the V gene TRBV7-6; tentatively, D is TRBD2 (6 bases). Trimming removed 0 bases at V and 6 bases at J, with 11 bases between. CDR3 length: 15 amino acids. From germline, CDR1 is SGHVS and CDR2 FNYEAQ. The entire variable domain, with the rest obtained from reference TRBV7-6 and TRBJ2-2, is as follows: GAGVSQSPRYKVTKRGQDVALRCDPISGHVSLYWYRQALGQGPEFLTYFNYEAQQDKSGLPNDRFSAERPEGSISTLTIQRTEQRDSAMYRCASSLALAGSGELFFGEGSRLTVL.

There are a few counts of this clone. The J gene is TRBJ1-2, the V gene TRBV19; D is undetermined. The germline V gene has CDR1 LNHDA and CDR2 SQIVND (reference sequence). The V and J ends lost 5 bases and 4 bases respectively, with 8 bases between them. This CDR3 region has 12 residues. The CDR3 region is CASSPYSYGYTF. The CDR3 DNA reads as TGTGCCAGTAGTCCTTACAGCTATGGCTACACCTTC. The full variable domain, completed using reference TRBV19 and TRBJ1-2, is DGGITQSPKYLFRKEGQNVTLSCEQNLNHDAMYWYRQDPGQGLRLIYYSQIVNDFQKGDIAEGYSVSREKKESFPLTVTSAQKNPTAFYLCASSPYSYGYTFGSGTRLTVV.

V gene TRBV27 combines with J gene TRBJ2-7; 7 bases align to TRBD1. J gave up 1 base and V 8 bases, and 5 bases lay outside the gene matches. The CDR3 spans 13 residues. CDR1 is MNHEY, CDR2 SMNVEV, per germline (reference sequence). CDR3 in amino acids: CASGLGQSYEQYF. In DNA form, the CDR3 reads TGTGCCAGCGGCCTGGGACAGTCCTACGAGCAGTACTTC.

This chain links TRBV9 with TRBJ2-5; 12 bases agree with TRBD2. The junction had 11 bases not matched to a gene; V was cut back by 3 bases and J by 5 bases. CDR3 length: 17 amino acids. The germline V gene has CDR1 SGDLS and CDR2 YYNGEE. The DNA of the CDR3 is TGTGCCAGCAGCGCAGGACTAGCGGGATCGTTAGGGGAGACCCAGTACTTC. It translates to CASSAGLAGSLGETQYF.

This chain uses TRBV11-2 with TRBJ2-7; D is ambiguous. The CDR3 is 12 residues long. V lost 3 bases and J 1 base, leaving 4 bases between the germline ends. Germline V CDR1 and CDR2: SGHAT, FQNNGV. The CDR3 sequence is CASSLESYEQYF. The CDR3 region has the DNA TGTGCCAGCAGCTTGGAGTCCTACGAGCAGTACTTC.

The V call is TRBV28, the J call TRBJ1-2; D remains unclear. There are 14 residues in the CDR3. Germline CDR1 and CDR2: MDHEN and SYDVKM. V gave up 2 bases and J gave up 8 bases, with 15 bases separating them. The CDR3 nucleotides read TGTGCCAGCAGTTTACTGCTCCGACCGGGGGGCTACACCTTC. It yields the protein CASSLLLRPGGYTF.

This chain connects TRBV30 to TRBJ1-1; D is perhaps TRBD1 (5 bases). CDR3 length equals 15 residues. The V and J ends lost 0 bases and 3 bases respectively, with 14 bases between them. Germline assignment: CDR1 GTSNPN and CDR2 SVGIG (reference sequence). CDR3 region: CAWSVGQGRDTEAFF. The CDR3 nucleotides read TGTGCCTGGAGTGTAGGCCAGGGAAGAGACACTGAAGCTTTCTTT.

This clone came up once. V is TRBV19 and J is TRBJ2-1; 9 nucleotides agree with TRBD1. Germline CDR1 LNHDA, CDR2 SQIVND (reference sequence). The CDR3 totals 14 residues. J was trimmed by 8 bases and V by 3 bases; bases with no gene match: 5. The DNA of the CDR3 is TGTGCCAGTAGTATTGACAGGGGGTCGCATGAGCAGTTCTTC. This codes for CASSIDRGSHEQFF.

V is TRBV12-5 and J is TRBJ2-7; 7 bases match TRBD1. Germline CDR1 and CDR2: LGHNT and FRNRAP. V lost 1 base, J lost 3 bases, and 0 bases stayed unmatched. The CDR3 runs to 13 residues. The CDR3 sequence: CASGLGQGYEQYF. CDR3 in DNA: TGTGCTAGTGGTTTGGGACAGGGCTACGAGCAGTACTTC.

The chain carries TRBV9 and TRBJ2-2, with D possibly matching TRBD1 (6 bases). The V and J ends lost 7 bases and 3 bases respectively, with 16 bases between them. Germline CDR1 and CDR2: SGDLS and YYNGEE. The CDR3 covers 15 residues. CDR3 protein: CASSQGPLYTGELFF. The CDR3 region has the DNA TGTGCCAGCTCTCAGGGGCCTTTGTACACCGGGGAGCTGTTTTTT.